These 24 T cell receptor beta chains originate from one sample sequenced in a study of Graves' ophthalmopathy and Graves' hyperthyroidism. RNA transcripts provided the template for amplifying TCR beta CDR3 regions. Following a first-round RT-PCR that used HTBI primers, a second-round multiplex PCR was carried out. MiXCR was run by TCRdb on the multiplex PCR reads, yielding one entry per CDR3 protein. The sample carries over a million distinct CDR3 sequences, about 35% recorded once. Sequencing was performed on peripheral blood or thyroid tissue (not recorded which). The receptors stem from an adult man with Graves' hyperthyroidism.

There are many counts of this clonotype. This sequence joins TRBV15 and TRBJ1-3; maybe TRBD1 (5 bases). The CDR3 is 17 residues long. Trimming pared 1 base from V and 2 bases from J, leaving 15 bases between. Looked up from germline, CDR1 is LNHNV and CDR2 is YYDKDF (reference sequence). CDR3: CATSRVGKAGPGNTIYF. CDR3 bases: TGTGCCACCAGCAGAGTGGGGAAAGCGGGACCTGGAAACACCATATATTTT.

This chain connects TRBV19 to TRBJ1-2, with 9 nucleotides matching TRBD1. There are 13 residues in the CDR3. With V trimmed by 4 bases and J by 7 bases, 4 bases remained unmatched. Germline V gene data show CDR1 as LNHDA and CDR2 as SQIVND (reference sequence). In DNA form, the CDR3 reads TGTGCCAGTAGTACCCGGACAGGGGTTGGCTACACCTTC. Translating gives CASSTRTGVGYTF.

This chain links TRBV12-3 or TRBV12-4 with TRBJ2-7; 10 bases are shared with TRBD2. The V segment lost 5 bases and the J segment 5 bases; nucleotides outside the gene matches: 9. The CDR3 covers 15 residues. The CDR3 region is CASSNLAGVGDEQYF. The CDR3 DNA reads TGTGCCAGCAGTAACCTAGCGGGAGTTGGGGACGAGCAGTACTTC.

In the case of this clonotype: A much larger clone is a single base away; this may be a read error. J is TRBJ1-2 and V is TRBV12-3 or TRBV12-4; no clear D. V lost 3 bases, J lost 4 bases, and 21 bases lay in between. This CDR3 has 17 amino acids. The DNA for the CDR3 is TGTGCCAGCAGTTTGGGAGCGAGAGACCGGGCGAGCTATGGCTACACCTTC. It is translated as CASSLGARDRASYGYTF.

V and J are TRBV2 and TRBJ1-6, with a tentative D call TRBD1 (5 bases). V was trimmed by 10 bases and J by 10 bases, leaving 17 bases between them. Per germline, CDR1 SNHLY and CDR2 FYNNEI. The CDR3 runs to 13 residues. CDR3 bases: TGTGCCAACAGCTCTGGGACTGACTCACCCCTCCACTTT. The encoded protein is CANSSGTDSPLHF.

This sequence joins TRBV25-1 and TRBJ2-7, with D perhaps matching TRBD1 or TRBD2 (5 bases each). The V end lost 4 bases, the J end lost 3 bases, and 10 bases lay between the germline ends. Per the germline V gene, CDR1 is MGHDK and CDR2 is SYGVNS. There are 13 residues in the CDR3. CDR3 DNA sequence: TGTGCCAGCAGTGCCGGGGCCGTCTACGAGCAGTACTTC. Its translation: CASSAGAVYEQYF.

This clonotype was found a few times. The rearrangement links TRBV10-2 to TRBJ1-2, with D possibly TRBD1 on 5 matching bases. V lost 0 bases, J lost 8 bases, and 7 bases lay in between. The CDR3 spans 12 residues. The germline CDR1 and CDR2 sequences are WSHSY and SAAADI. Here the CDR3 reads CASSESTAGYTF. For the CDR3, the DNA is TGCGCCAGCAGTGAGTCGACAGCGGGCTACACCTTC.

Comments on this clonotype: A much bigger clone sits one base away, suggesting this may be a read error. The CDR3 DNA is TGTGCCAGCAGATTGAGACCAGGGGACCCTAAGCAGCCCCAGCATTTT. The encoded protein is CASRLRPGDPKQPQHF. The chain employs TRBV2 and TRBJ1-5; possibly TRBD1 for D (6 bases). Germline V gene data show CDR1 as SNHLY and CDR2 as FYNNEI. V was shortened by 6 bases and J by 7 bases, with 22 bases between the two germline ends. The CDR3 length is 16 residues.

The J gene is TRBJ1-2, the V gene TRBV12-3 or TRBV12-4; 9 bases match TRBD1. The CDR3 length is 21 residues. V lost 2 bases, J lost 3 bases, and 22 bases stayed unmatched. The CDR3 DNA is TGTGCCAGCAGTTTATCGAAAGGGACAGGGATTCCGCGCCGTGGCGACTATGGCTACACCTTC. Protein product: CASSLSKGTGIPRRGDYGYTF.

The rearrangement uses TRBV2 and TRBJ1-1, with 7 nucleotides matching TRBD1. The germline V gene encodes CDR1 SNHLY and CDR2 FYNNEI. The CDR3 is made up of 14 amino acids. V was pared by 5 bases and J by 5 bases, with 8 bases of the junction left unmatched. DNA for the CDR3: TGTGCCAGCAGTCGACAGGGCGTGAGGACTGAAGCTTTCTTT. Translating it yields CASSRQGVRTEAFF.

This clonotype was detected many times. The CDR3 spells CASSFRLVGAYEQYF. The CDR3 DNA sequence: TGTGCCAGCAGCTTCCGACTAGTAGGGGCATACGAGCAGTACTTC. The chain links TRBV5-8 to TRBJ2-7; D is perhaps TRBD2 (6 bases). V gave up 2 bases and J gave up 4 bases, with 16 bases separating them. CDR1 and CDR2 from the germline V gene are SGHTS and YDEGEE. The CDR3 covers 15 residues.

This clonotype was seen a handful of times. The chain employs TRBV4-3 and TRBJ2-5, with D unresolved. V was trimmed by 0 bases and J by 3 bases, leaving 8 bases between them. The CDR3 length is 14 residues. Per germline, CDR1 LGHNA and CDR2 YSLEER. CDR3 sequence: CASSQDVTEETQYF. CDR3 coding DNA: TGCGCCAGCAGCCAAGATGTCACAGAAGAGACCCAGTACTTC.

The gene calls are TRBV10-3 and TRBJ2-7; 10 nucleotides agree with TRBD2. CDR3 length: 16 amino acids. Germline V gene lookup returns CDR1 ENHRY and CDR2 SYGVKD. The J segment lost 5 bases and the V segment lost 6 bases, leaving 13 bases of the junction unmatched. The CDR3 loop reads CAISSGTSAFSHEQYF. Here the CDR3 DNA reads TGTGCCATCAGCTCCGGGACTAGCGCCTTTTCCCACGAGCAGTACTTC.

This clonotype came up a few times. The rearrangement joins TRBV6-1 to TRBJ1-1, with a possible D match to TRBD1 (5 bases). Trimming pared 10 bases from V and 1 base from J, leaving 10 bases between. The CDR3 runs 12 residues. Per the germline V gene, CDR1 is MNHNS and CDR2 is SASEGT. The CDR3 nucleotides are TGTGCCACCCCAGGGACGAACACTGAAGCTTTCTTT. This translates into CATPGTNTEAFF.

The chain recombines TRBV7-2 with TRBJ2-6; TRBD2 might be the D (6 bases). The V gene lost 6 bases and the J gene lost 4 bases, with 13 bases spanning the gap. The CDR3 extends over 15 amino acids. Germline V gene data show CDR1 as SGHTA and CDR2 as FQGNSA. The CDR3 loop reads CASSMEGTGANVLTF. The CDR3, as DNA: TGTGCCAGCAGTATGGAGGGGACCGGGGCCAACGTCCTGACTTTC.

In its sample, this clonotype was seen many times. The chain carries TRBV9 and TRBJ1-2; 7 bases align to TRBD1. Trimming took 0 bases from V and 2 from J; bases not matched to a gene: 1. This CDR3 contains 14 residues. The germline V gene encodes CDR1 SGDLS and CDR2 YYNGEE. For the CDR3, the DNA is TGTGCCAGCAGCGTAGGGGACAGCAACTATGGCTACACCTTC. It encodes CASSVGDSNYGYTF.

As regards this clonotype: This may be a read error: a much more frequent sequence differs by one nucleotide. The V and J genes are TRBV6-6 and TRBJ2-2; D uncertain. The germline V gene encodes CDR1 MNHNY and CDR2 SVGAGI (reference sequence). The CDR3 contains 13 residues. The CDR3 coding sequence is TGTGCCATCAGTGTAAAAGAAACCGGGGAGCTGTTTTTT. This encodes CAISVKETGELFF.

The CDR3 DNA sequence: TGTGCCAGCAGTTACTCCGATCGCGTCGAGCAGTACTTC. This gives the protein CASSYSDRVEQYF. The J gene is TRBJ2-7, the V gene TRBV6-5, with no clear D. The length of the CDR3 is 13 residues. Trimming stripped 0 bases from V and 6 bases from J, with 9 bases between. Germline lookup yields CDR1 MNHEY and CDR2 SVGAGI.

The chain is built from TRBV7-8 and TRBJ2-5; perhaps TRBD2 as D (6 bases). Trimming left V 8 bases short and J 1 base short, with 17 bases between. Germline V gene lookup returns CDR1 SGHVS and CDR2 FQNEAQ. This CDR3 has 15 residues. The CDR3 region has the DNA TGTGCCAGCTTGGGGCGTAGCGGATTCCAAGAGACCCAGTACTTC. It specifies CASLGRSGFQETQYF. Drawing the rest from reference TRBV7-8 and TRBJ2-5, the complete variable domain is GAGVSQSPRYKVAKRGQDVALRCDPISGHVSLFWYQQALGQGPEFLTYFQNEAQLDKSGLPSDRFFAERPEGSVSTLKIQRTQQEDSAVYLCASLGRSGFQETQYFGPGTRLLVL.

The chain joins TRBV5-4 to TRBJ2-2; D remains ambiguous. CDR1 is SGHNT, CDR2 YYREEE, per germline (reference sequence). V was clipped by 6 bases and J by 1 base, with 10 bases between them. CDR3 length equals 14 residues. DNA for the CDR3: TGTGCCAGCATTACAAGAGTGAACACCGGGGAGCTGTTTTTT. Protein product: CASITRVNTGELFF.

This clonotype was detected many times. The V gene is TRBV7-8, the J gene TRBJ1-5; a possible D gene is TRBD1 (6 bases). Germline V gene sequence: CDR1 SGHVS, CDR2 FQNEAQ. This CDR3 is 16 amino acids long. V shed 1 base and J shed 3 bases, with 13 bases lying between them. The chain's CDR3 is CASSLGGTRINQPQHF. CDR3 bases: TGTGCCAGCAGCTTAGGTGGGACAAGAATCAATCAGCCCCAGCATTTT.

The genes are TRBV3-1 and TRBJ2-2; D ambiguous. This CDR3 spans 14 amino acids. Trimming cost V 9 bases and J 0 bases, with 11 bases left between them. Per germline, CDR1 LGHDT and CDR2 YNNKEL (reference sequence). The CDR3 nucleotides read TGTGCCAGTCACTCCACCACGAACACCGGGGAGCTGTTTTTT. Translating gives CASHSTTNTGELFF.

CDR3 region: CASSLVTGTRRNTEAFF. As DNA, the CDR3 is TGCGCCAGCAGCTTGGTGACAGGGACGCGCCGTAACACTGAAGCTTTCTTT. The chain is built from TRBV5-1 and TRBJ1-1; TRBD1 matches 7 bases. The V segment lost 0 bases and the J segment 2 bases; nucleotides outside the gene matches: 10. CDR3 length: 17 amino acids. Germline values: CDR1 SGHRS, CDR2 YFSETQ.

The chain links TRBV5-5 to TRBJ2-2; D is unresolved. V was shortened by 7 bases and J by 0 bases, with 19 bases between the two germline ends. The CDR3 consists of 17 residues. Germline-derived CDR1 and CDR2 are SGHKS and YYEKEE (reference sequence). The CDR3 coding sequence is TGTGCCAGCGCTAATACCTTTTTCTCGGCGAACACCGGGGAGCTGTTTTTT. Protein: CASANTFFSANTGELFF. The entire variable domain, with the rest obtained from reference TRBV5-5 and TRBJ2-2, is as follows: DAGVTQSPTHLIKTRGQQVTLRCSPISGHKSVSWYQQVLGQGPQFIFQYYEKEERGRGNFPDRFSARQFPNYSSELNVNALLLGDSALYLCASANTFFSANTGELFFGEGSRLTVL.